This TCR beta chain was sequenced in a study of cytomegalovirus exposure and HLA in healthy donors. This clone was detected only a few times. Its antigen is undetermined. Findings of the study overall: Researchers counted around 170 TCR beta chains as cytomegalovirus-associated. Rare sequences made up most TCRs, while some public TCRs were found in many donors.

Profiling relied on immunoSEQ multiplex PCR, and the TCRdb table lists in-frame clones only, not all of them. The top ten hold around 1.4% of the sample, which has about 140,000 clones, 84% seen once. The source of this sequence is a woman younger than 45 in good health and CMV-seronegative. Source material: PBMCs.

The CDR3 nucleotides read TGTGCCAGCAGCCAAGTAGCAAATAATTCACCCCTCCACTTT. Protein: CASSQVANNSPLHF. This sequence joins TRBV14 and TRBJ1-6; no reliable D call. The CDR3 extends over 14 amino acids. The V and J ends lost 1 base and 5 bases respectively, with 6 bases between them. Germline CDR1 is SGHDN and CDR2 is FVKESK.